These T cell receptor beta chains were read from a single sample in a study of T cell responses to AZD1222 COVID-19 vaccine. Sequencing used immunoSEQ multiplex PCR; TCRdb keeps in-frame clones, though not all of them. This table has 90,000 to 100,000 clones, about four fifths appearing once. Sequenced here: peripheral blood, sampled 28 days after the second AZD1222 dose. These receptors came from an adult who received the AZD1222 COVID-19 vaccine. Both conserved end residues are part of each CDR3. Fields, in order: D gene, J gene, V gene, clone size, CDR3 protein, CDR3 DNA. A D gene is named only where the DNA matches it firmly. Rows give clone size only sometimes, using once, few, many, or a class for an expanded clone.

>NA|TRBJ2-1|TRBV12-3/TRBV12-4|NA
CASSSATYNEQFF
TGTGCCAGCTCTAGCGCGACCTACAATGAGCAGTTCTTC
>TRBD1|TRBJ1-5|TRBV15|NA
CATSRYDRGLQPQHF
TGTGCCACCAGCAGATATGACAGGGGGCTTCAGCCCCAGCATTTT
>NA|TRBJ1-4|TRBV2|NA
CASSDISDISTNEKLFF
TGTGCCAGCAGTGACATTTCAGACATATCAACTAATGAAAAACTGTTTTTT
>NA|TRBJ1-2|TRBV27|NA
CASSARTAVGRPGGYTF
TGTGCCAGCAGTGCTCGAACCGCCGTGGGCAGGCCGGGTGGCTACACCTTC
>TRBD1|TRBJ1-4|TRBV5-1|NA
CASGTEGEKLFF
TGCGCCAGCGGGACAGAGGGAGAAAAACTGTTTTTT
>NA|TRBJ2-5|TRBV28|few
CASSSVVETQYF
TGTGCCAGCAGTTCGGTCGTAGAGACCCAGTACTTC
>NA|TRBJ2-7|TRBV27|NA
CASSLGGAEQYF
TGTGCCAGCAGTTTAGGAGGGGCCGAGCAGTACTTC
>TRBD1|TRBJ1-2|TRBV7-9|once
CASSRTGGNGYTF
TGTGCCAGCAGCCGGACAGGGGGTAATGGCTACACCTTC
>NA|TRBJ1-2|TRBV28|NA
CASSLWGRRNYGYTF
TGTGCCAGCAGTTTATGGGGCAGGCGGAACTATGGCTACACCTTC
>NA|TRBJ2-1|TRBV12-2|NA
CASRLDGPTVSSYNEQFF
TGTGCAAGTCGCTTAGACGGACCCACAGTCTCTTCCTACAATGAGCAGTTCTTC
>TRBD2|TRBJ2-3|TRBV7-3|NA
CASSFGSGSYTDTQYF
TGTGCCAGCAGCTTCGGTAGCGGGAGTTATACAGATACGCAGTATTTT
>NA|TRBJ2-7|TRBV6-5|NA
CASSNAYEQYF
TGTGCCAGCAGTAACGCCTACGAGCAGTACTTC
>NA|TRBJ1-5|TRBV2|NA
CASSVPAGRNQPQHF
TGTGCCAGCAGTGTTCCGGCAGGGCGAAATCAGCCCCAGCATTTT
>NA|TRBJ2-7|TRBV7-9|NA
CASRFGLQGGEQYF
TGTGCCAGCAGGTTTGGCCTTCAGGGCGGCGAGCAGTACTTC
>NA|TRBJ2-5|TRBV30|NA
CAWNHGLLTETQYF
TGTGCCTGGAATCATGGACTACTGACGGAGACCCAGTACTTC
>TRBD2|TRBJ2-7|TRBV15|NA
CATSRDQGLAGGLVEQYF
TGTGCCACCAGCAGAGATCAGGGTCTAGCGGGAGGGCTAGTCGAGCAGTACTTC
>NA|TRBJ2-7|TRBV6-5|NA
CASSSPTYEQYF
TGTGCCAGCAGTTCACCCACCTACGAGCAGTACTTC
>TRBD2|TRBJ2-5|TRBV7-9|NA
CASSGREEPQETQYF
TGTGCCAGCAGCGGTCGGGAGGAGCCCCAAGAGACCCAGTACTTC
>NA|TRBJ1-1|TRBV18|NA
CASSPGVGDTEAFF
TGTGCCAGCTCACCAGGGGTGGGGGACACTGAAGCTTTCTTT
>NA|TRBJ1-1|TRBV18|NA
CASSPPGVEGVTEAFF
TGTGCCAGCTCACCACCAGGAGTCGAGGGTGTCACTGAAGCTTTCTTT
>NA|TRBJ2-7|TRBV7-8|NA
CASSLTRFSHEQYF
TGTGCCAGCAGCTTGACTAGGTTTTCCCACGAGCAGTACTTC
>NA|TRBJ2-6|TRBV6-1|NA
CASSEVSGANVLTF
TGTGCCAGCAGTGAAGTGTCTGGGGCCAACGTCCTGACTTTC
>TRBD1|TRBJ2-7|TRBV5-1|once
CASSPGGTGFASYEQYF
TGCGCCAGCAGCCCAGGGGGGACAGGGTTCGCCTCCTACGAGCAGTACTTC
>NA|TRBJ2-4|TRBV18|once
CASSPPTGGAVQYF
TGTGCCAGCTCACCACCCACAGGCGGTGCTGTTCAGTACTTC
>TRBD1|TRBJ1-2|TRBV5-1|NA
CASREQGMNGYTF
TGCGCCAGCAGAGAACAGGGGATGAATGGCTACACCTTC
>NA|TRBJ1-2|TRBV4-3|NA
CASSQAGAYGYTF
TGCGCCAGCAGCCAAGCCGGAGCTTATGGCTACACCTTC
>TRBD2|TRBJ2-2|TRBV7-9|once
CASSSPGTSGGEHTGELFF
TGTGCCAGCAGCTCTCCCGGGACTAGCGGGGGGGAACATACCGGGGAGCTGTTTTTT
>NA|TRBJ2-3|TRBV6-5|once
CATYSGGSTDTQYF
TGTGCCACGTACAGTGGGGGGAGCACAGATACGCAGTATTTT
>TRBD1|TRBJ1-2|TRBV9|few
CASSGMTGSRDWGYTF
TGTGCCAGCAGCGGGATGACAGGGTCTCGCGACTGGGGCTACACCTTC
>TRBD2|TRBJ2-1|TRBV29-1|NA
CSVEFTKNRLAGGYNEQFF
TGCAGCGTTGAATTCACGAAAAACAGGCTAGCGGGAGGATACAATGAGCAGTTCTTC
>NA|TRBJ1-1|TRBV7-9|NA
CASSLLGGNTEAFF
TGTGCCAGCAGCTTACTGGGCGGGAACACTGAAGCTTTCTTT
>TRBD2|TRBJ2-3|TRBV27|NA
CASSLSVSGSRDTQYF
TGTGCCAGCAGTTTATCGGTTAGCGGGAGTCGAGATACGCAGTATTTT
>NA|TRBJ1-1|TRBV29-1|once
CSTMDRLNTEAFF
TGCAGCACCATGGACAGATTGAACACTGAAGCTTTCTTT
>NA|TRBJ1-2|TRBV18|NA
CASSPLGGELANYGYTF
TGTGCCAGCTCACCATTAGGCGGGGAATTAGCTAACTATGGCTACACCTTC
>NA|TRBJ1-1|TRBV5-1|NA
CASSLEGGGSEAFF
TGCGCCAGCAGCTTGGAAGGGGGAGGATCTGAAGCTTTCTTT
>TRBD1|TRBJ2-7|TRBV3-1/TRBV3-2|few
CASSLGQYYEQYF
TGTGCCAGCAGCCTGGGACAGTACTACGAGCAGTACTTC
>NA|TRBJ1-2|TRBV21-1|NA
CASSYRDHYGYTF
TGTGCCAGCAGCTACCGGGACCACTATGGCTACACCTTC
>NA|TRBJ2-7|TRBV6-5|once
CASSYSGRHYEQYF
TGTGCCAGCAGTTACAGTGGCAGACACTACGAGCAGTACTTC
>NA|TRBJ1-6|TRBV7-9|NA
CASSTGEGQSDSPLHF
TGTGCCAGCAGCACCGGAGAAGGGCAGTCGGATTCACCCCTCCACTTT
>NA|TRBJ1-1|TRBV7-9|NA
CASSLSGNTEAFF
TGTGCCAGCAGCTTATCAGGGAACACTGAAGCTTTCTTT
>NA|TRBJ2-1|TRBV30|NA
CAWSVTDNEQFF
TGTGCCTGGAGTGTTACGGATAATGAGCAGTTCTTC
>TRBD1|TRBJ1-2|TRBV18|NA
CASSPGQGNYGYTF
TGTGCCAGCTCACCGGGACAGGGGAACTATGGCTACACCTTC
>TRBD1|TRBJ2-3|TRBV5-1|NA
CASSSEWTGSWDTQYF
TGCGCCAGCAGCTCGGAGTGGACAGGGTCCTGGGATACGCAGTATTTT
>TRBD2|TRBJ2-1|TRBV6-2/TRBV6-3|NA
CASSPHRAGGHEQFF
TGTGCCAGCAGCCCCCATCGAGCGGGAGGCCATGAGCAGTTCTTC
>NA|TRBJ2-2|TRBV4-1|NA
CASREAGSGTGELFF
TGCGCCAGCAGGGAGGCAGGGTCGGGCACCGGGGAGCTGTTTTTT
>TRBD1|TRBJ1-1|TRBV7-3|NA
CASSSTGATENTEAFF
TGTGCCAGCAGCTCAACAGGGGCTACGGAGAACACTGAAGCTTTCTTT
>NA|TRBJ1-1|TRBV5-1|NA
CASRSMLVSTEAFF
TGCGCCAGCAGGAGCATGTTGGTGAGCACTGAAGCTTTCTTT
>NA|TRBJ1-1|TRBV18|NA
CASSPRQEEAFF
TGTGCCAGCTCACCACGACAGGAGGAAGCTTTCTTT
>NA|TRBJ2-3|TRBV7-2|NA
CASSLRVDTQYF
TGTGCCAGCAGTCTCAGGGTAGATACGCAGTATTTT
>TRBD1|TRBJ1-5|TRBV5-5|NA
CASSLAPTGNQHF
TGTGCCAGCAGCTTGGCTCCGACAGGGAACCAGCATTTT
>NA|TRBJ1-5|TRBV6-5|NA
CASSYSTEASQPQHF
TGTGCCAGCAGTTACTCGACGGAGGCTAGTCAGCCCCAGCATTTT
>NA|TRBJ1-2|TRBV21-1|NA
CASSKKQGTAPSYYGYTF
TGTGCCAGCAGCAAAAAACAGGGGACAGCCCCTTCCTACTATGGCTACACCTTC
>NA|TRBJ2-7|TRBV9|NA
CASSVEPGLVGEQYF
TGTGCCAGCAGCGTAGAGCCAGGGTTGGTGGGGGAGCAGTACTTC
>NA|TRBJ2-4|TRBV21-1|NA
CASSKAANGGRAAKNIQYF
TGTGCCAGCAGCAAAGCAGCCAATGGGGGGCGGGCGGCCAAAAACATTCAGTACTTC